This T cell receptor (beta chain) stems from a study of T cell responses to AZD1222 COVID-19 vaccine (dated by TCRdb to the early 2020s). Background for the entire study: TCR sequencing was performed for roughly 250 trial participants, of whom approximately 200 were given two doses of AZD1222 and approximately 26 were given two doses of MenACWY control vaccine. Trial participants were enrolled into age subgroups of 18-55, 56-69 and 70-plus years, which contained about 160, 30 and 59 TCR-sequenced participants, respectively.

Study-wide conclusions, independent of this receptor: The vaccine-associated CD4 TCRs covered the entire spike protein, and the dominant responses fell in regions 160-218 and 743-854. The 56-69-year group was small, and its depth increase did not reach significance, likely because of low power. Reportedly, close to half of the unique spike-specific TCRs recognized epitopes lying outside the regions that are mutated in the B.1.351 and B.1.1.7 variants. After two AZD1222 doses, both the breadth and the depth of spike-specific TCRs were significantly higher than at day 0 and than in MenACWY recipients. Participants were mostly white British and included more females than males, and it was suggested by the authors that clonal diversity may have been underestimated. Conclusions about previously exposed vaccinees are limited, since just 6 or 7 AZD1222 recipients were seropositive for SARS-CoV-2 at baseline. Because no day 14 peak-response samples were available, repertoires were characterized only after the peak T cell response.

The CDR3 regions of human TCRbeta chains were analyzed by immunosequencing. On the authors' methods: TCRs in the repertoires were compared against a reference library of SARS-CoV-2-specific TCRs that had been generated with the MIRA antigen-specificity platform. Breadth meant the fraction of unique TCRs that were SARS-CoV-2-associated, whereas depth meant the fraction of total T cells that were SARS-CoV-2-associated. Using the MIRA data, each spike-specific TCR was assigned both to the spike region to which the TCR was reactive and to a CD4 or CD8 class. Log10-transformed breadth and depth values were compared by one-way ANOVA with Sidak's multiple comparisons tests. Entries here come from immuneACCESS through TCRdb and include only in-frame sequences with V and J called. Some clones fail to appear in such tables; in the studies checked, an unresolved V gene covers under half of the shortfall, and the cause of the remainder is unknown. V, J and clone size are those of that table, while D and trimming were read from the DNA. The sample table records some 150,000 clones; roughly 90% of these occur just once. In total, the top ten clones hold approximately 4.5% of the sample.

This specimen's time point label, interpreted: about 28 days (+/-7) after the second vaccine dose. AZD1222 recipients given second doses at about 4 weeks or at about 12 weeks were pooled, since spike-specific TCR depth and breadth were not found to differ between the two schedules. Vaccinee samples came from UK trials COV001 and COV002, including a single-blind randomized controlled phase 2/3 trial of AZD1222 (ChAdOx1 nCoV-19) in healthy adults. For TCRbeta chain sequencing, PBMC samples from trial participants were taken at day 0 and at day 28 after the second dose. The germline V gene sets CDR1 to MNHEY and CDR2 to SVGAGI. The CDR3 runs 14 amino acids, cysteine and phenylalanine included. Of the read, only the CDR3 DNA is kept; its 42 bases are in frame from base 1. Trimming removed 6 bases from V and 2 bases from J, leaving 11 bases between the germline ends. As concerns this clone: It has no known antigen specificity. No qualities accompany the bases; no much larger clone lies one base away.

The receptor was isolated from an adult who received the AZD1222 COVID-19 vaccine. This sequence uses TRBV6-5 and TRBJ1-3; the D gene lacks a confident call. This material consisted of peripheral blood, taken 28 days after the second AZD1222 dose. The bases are TGTGCCAGCAGGGGAGGGAGCCCTGGAAACACCATATATTTT. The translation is CASRGGSPGNTIYF.